The 30 T cell receptor beta chains in this list originate from one sample, sequenced in a study of T cells in Graves' hyperthyroidism and ophthalmopathy. Amplification targeted TCR beta CDR3 regions from RNA transcripts. An initial round of RT-PCR targeting the TCR CDR3 relied on the HTBI primer set. A single record per CDR3 protein comes from TCRdb applying MiXCR to the multiplex PCR reads. The repertoire holds 690,000 or so distinct CDR3 sequences, with approximately 19% as singletons. The sample was blood. The receptors were gathered from a woman between 45 and 60 years old with Graves' hyperthyroidism that later progressed to Graves' ophthalmopathy.

The sample holds a few counts of this clonotype. This chain joins TRBV12-3 or TRBV12-4 and TRBJ1-5, with TRBD1 as a possible D gene (5 bases). The CDR3 sequence is 14 residues long. Trimming took off 4 bases at V and 4 bases at J, with 11 bases between the two ends. The CDR3: CASSYQGRNQPQHF. CDR3 in DNA: TGTGCCAGCAGTTATCAGGGCAGAAATCAGCCCCAGCATTTT.

This clonotype was observed many times. The chain combines TRBV2 with TRBJ2-2; a possible D gene is TRBD1 (6 bases). This CDR3 has 14 amino acids. Trimming removed 7 bases at V and 3 bases at J, with 12 bases between. Germline-derived CDR1 and CDR2 are SNHLY and FYNNEI. CDR3 residues: CASNRVRDTGELFF. The CDR3 DNA is TGTGCCAGCAACAGGGTTCGGGACACCGGGGAGCTGTTTTTT. The whole variable domain, filled in from reference TRBV2 and TRBJ2-2, reads EPEVTQTPSHQVTQMGQEVILRCVPISNHLYFYWYRQILGQKVEFLVSFYNNEISEKSEIFDDQFSVERPDGSNFTLKIRSTKLEDSAMYFCASNRVRDTGELFFGEGSRLTVL.

This clonotype was recorded at least ten times. V usage is TRBV3-1 and J usage is TRBJ2-1, with 7 bases identical to TRBD2. This CDR3 contains 16 residues. J was trimmed by 6 bases and V by 1 base; bases with no gene match: 9. Germline CDR1 reads LGHDT; CDR2 reads YNNKEL (reference sequence). CDR3 amino acids: CASSQVRRGKGNEQFF. In nucleotides, the CDR3 is TGTGCCAGCAGCCAAGTTCGGCGGGGGAAAGGCAATGAGCAGTTCTTC.

V usage is TRBV3-1 and J usage is TRBJ1-2, with 8 bases that match TRBD1. The CDR3 is 13 residues long. The V gene end was trimmed by 5 bases and the J gene end by 6 bases; junction bases not matched to a gene: 5. CDR1 is LGHDT and CDR2 is YNNKEL in the germline V gene (reference sequence). The CDR3 DNA sequence: TGTGCCAGCAGCATTCAGGGGGCCCATGGCTACACCTTC. Its protein product is CASSIQGAHGYTF.

The CDR3 DNA reads as TGTGCCAGCACCGCCGGGAGGACTTACACAGATACGCAGTATTTT. It specifies CASTAGRTYTDTQYF. The rearrangement links TRBV9 to TRBJ2-3; 7 nucleotides align to TRBD2. With 6 bases clipped from V and 2 bases from J, the junction kept 9 bases outside the gene matches. The germline V gene encodes CDR1 SGDLS and CDR2 YYNGEE. CDR3 length: 15 amino acids.

This clonotype was recorded a few times. The V call is TRBV13, the J call TRBJ2-7; perhaps TRBD1 as D (6 bases). Looked up from germline, CDR1 is PRHDT and CDR2 is FYEKMQ (reference sequence). The CDR3 sequence is 14 residues long. V lost 4 bases and J lost 5, with 15 bases in between. CDR3 nucleotide sequence: TGTGCCAGCAGCTATGGGACATCAGCGAACGAGCAGTACTTC. Encoded protein: CASSYGTSANEQYF.

This clonotype was recorded at least ten times. The V and J genes are TRBV11-3 and TRBJ2-1; 9 bases are shared with TRBD1. Germline trimming cut 5 bases from V and 8 bases from J; bases unmatched to any gene: 10. The germline gives CDR1 SGHNT, CDR2 YENEEA. There are 15 residues in the CDR3. The CDR3 DNA reads TGTGCCAGCAGCACAATGGGACAGGGTGACGATGAGCAGTTCTTC. It codes for CASSTMGQGDDEQFF.

The CDR3 region has the DNA TGCAGTGCTAGTGGGAGCTCCTATAATTCACCCCTCCACTTT. Translating it yields CSASGSSYNSPLHF. This sequence joins TRBV20-1 and TRBJ1-6; the D is unclear. Germline CDR1 and CDR2: DFQATT and SNEGSKA (reference sequence). The CDR3 has 14 residues. V lost 3 bases, J lost 0 bases, and 6 bases lay in between.

This clonotype was picked up a small number of times. The chain uses TRBV12-3 or TRBV12-4 and TRBJ2-2, with D possibly matching TRBD1 (5 bases). The CDR3 has 14 amino acids. Trimming pared 1 base from V and 3 bases from J, leaving 6 bases between. The CDR3 reads CASSLGGYTGELFF. The CDR3 nucleotides read TGTGCCAGCAGTTTAGGGGGCTACACCGGGGAGCTGTTTTTT.

This clonotype has more than one count but fewer than ten. In DNA form, the CDR3 reads TGTGCCAGCAGCCAAGAGGCGGCAGCCTATGGCTACACCTTC. Translating gives CASSQEAAAYGYTF. V gene TRBV4-2 combines with J gene TRBJ1-2; D not certain. CDR3 length: 14 amino acids. V lost 0 bases and J lost 4, with 9 bases in between. The germline CDR1 and CDR2 sequences are LGHNA and YNFKEQ.

J is TRBJ1-4 and V is TRBV4-1; D not certain. CDR3 length equals 16 residues. Trimming pared 0 bases from V and 8 bases from J, leaving 16 bases between. In germline, CDR1 is MGHRA, CDR2 YSYEKL. CDR3 bases: TGCGCCAGCAGCCAAGACCCGGCAGAAGGACCGGAAAAACTGTTTTTT. Translating it yields CASSQDPAEGPEKLFF.

This clonotype showed up just a few times. The CDR3 here is CASSSVDRGQDGELFF. For the CDR3, the DNA is TGTGCCAGCAGTTCGGTGGACAGGGGGCAGGACGGGGAGCTGTTTTTT. The V call is TRBV12-3 or TRBV12-4, the J call TRBJ2-2; 11 bases are a match to TRBD1. This CDR3 is 16 amino acids long. J lost 7 bases, V lost 4 bases, and 8 bases had no gene match.

The table lists this clonotype with many counts. This chain joins TRBV11-2 and TRBJ1-2; D perhaps matches TRBD1 (6 bases). Deletions cut 0 bases from V and 5 bases from J, with 13 bases between. The CDR3 covers 15 residues. Germline V lookup: CDR1 SGHAT, CDR2 FQNNGV. The CDR3 reads CASSLDRTAGYGYTF. The CDR3 DNA is TGTGCCAGCAGCTTAGACCGGACAGCGGGATATGGCTACACCTTC. Full variable domain (rest looked up from reference TRBV11-2 and TRBJ1-2): EAGVAQSPRYKIIEKRQSVAFWCNPISGHATLYWYQQILGQGPKLLIQFQNNGVVDDSQLPKDRFSAERLKGVDSTLKIQPAKLEDSAVYLCASSLDRTAGYGYTFGSGTRLTVV.

This chain connects TRBV7-8 to TRBJ2-5; 10 nucleotides line up with TRBD1. Germline lookup yields CDR1 SGHVS and CDR2 FQNEAQ. The CDR3 is 14 amino acids. J was trimmed by 4 bases and V by 6 bases; bases with no gene match: 5. CDR3 protein: CASRRRTGGETQYF. The DNA of the CDR3 is TGTGCCAGCAGACGTCGGACAGGGGGAGAGACCCAGTACTTC.

In this sample, this clonotype turned up many times. CDR3: CASSLAGTSGGSQYF. DNA of the CDR3: TGTGCCAGCAGCTTAGCCGGGACTAGCGGGGGGTCCCAGTACTTC. This chain joins TRBV11-2 and TRBJ2-5; 15 bases match TRBD2. CDR1 SGHAT and CDR2 FQNNGV come from the germline V gene. The CDR3 contains 15 residues. V shed 1 base, J shed 9 bases, and the junction held 3 bases outside the gene matches.

This clonotype was counted a few times. This chain connects TRBV30 to TRBJ1-1; a weak D match, TRBD1 (5 bases). V lost 0 bases to trimming and J lost 5 bases, with 10 bases between them. This CDR3 comprises 13 residues. In germline, CDR1 is GTSNPN, CDR2 SVGIG (reference sequence). CDR3 amino acids: CAWSVGEGTEAFF. DNA of the CDR3: TGTGCCTGGAGTGTAGGCGAGGGGACTGAAGCTTTCTTT.

With regard to this clonotype: The junction departs from germline at one end; a sequencing error may be responsible. The V and J genes are TRBV20-1 and TRBJ1-6, with D unclear. This CDR3 has 14 residues. Germline CDR1 is DFQATT and CDR2 is SNEGSKA (reference sequence). The CDR3 protein is CSASERVYSSPLHF. CDR3 nucleotide sequence: TGCAGTGCTAGCGAGCGAGTTTATAGTTCACCCCTCCACTTT.

This clonotype came up many times. The V gene is TRBV11-2, the J gene TRBJ1-2, with D perhaps matching TRBD1 (6 bases). Germline lookup yields CDR1 SGHAT and CDR2 FQNNGV. There are 16 residues in the CDR3. V gave up 0 bases and J gave up 5 bases, with 16 bases separating them. CDR3 residues: CASSLDRRGLGYGYTF. The CDR3, as DNA: TGTGCCAGCAGCTTAGATCGTCGGGGGCTGGGGTATGGCTACACCTTC.

The V and J genes are TRBV5-6 and TRBJ2-7; tentatively, D is TRBD2 (7 bases). Germline CDR1 is SGHDT and CDR2 is YYEEEE. The CDR3 spans 14 residues. V lost 4 bases and J lost 4, with 15 bases in between. In DNA, the CDR3 is TGTGCCAGCAGCGAGCCGGGGGGCAGGTACGAGCAGTACTTC. Encoded protein: CASSEPGGRYEQYF.

This clonotype was counted only a few times. One end of the junction varies from germline; a read error may be responsible. V usage is TRBV24-1 and J usage is TRBJ1-2, with D tentatively TRBD1 (5 bases). CDR3 length: 12 amino acids. The germline V gene has CDR1 KGHDR and CDR2 SFDVKD. DNA for the CDR3: TGTGCCACTAGTGATGGACACCGGAGCTACACCTTC. Translating gives CATSDGHRSYTF.

Many counts were recorded for this clonotype. The rearrangement joins TRBV6-6 to TRBJ1-2; a possible D gene is TRBD1 (5 bases). Germline-derived CDR1 and CDR2 are MNHNY and SVGAGI (reference sequence). Trimming shortened V by 0 bases and J by 3 bases, and 8 bases separated the two germline ends. The length of the CDR3 is 14 residues. The CDR3 DNA follows: TGTGCCAGCAGTTACTCAGACAGTTACTATGGCTACACCTTC. This gives the protein CASSYSDSYYGYTF.

This clonotype turned up a few times. The CDR3 sequence is CASSSDVNNYGYTF. The DNA of the CDR3 is TGTGCCAGCAGTTCCGACGTCAATAACTATGGCTACACCTTC. The J gene is TRBJ1-2, the V gene TRBV12-3 or TRBV12-4; D call uncertain. V was trimmed by 4 bases and J by 1 base, leaving 10 bases between them. CDR3 length: 14 residues.

This clonotype was seen many times. The V and J genes are TRBV7-6 and TRBJ1-5, with a possible D match to TRBD1 (5 bases). V shed 6 bases and J shed 3 bases, with 12 bases lying between them. Per germline, CDR1 SGHVS and CDR2 FNYEAQ. This CDR3 region has 14 residues. The CDR3 coding sequence is TGTGCCAGCAGTTCGATGACAGACAATCAGCCCCAGCATTTT. This translates into CASSSMTDNQPQHF.

V usage is TRBV4-1 and J usage is TRBJ1-5, with D unclear. CDR1 and CDR2 (germline): MGHRA, YSYEKL. V lost 0 bases and J 4 bases, leaving 10 bases between the germline ends. The CDR3 sequence is 15 residues long. CDR3 DNA sequence: TGCGCCAGCAGCCAAGATTGGCGGGGAAATCAGCCCCAGCATTTT. It translates to CASSQDWRGNQPQHF.

This clonotype turned up a few times. This sequence joins TRBV9 and TRBJ2-1; 12 nucleotides align to TRBD2. The germline CDR1 and CDR2 sequences are SGDLS and YYNGEE. V shed 0 bases, J shed 0 bases, and the junction held 7 bases outside the gene matches. CDR3 length: 19 amino acids. CDR3 nucleotide sequence: TGTGCCAGCAGCGTAGGGGCTAGCGGGGGGGCTCGCTCCTACAATGAGCAGTTCTTC. This gives the protein CASSVGASGGARSYNEQFF.

The V and J genes are TRBV6-1 and TRBJ2-2; the D gene is possibly TRBD2 (7 bases). Germline V gene data show CDR1 as MNHNS and CDR2 as SASEGT. CDR3 length equals 16 residues. The V gene lost 7 bases and the J gene lost 6 bases, with 21 bases spanning the gap. CDR3 in DNA: TGTGCCAGCAAATCAGCTGGGGGGGGCCCTGCCGGGGAGCTGTTTTTT. Amino acid sequence: CASKSAGGGPAGELFF.

This clonotype occurred many times. The genes are TRBV12-3 or TRBV12-4 and TRBJ1-6, with D hard to call. V lost 2 bases to trimming and J lost 8 bases, with 13 bases between them. The CDR3 length is 15 residues. This CDR3 reads CASSLTDWGYSPLHF. The DNA for the CDR3 is TGTGCCAGCAGTTTAACAGACTGGGGTTATTCACCCCTCCACTTT.

This clonotype was seen a handful of times. CDR3 sequence (DNA): TGCAGTGCTAGAACTCGCCCAGGAAGGGCGGGTTATAGCAATCAGCCCCAGCATTTT. This encodes CSARTRPGRAGYSNQPQHF. V is TRBV20-1 and J is TRBJ1-5; no definite D call. The V end lost 2 bases, the J end lost 0 bases, and 23 bases lay between the germline ends. CDR1 DFQATT and CDR2 SNEGSKA come from the germline V gene (reference sequence). CDR3 length equals 19 residues.

This chain links TRBV7-6 with TRBJ1-6; no clear D. The ends were cut back, 6 bases at V and 3 bases at J, with 15 bases in the middle. In germline, CDR1 is SGHVS, CDR2 FNYEAQ. This CDR3 contains 16 residues. The CDR3 DNA sequence: TGTGCCAGCAGTTTTCGCGGGAGGCTCTATAATTCACCCCTCCACTTT. Residues: CASSFRGRLYNSPLHF.

This clonotype was recorded at least ten times. This chain connects TRBV15 to TRBJ1-2; a possible D gene is TRBD1 (6 bases). V was trimmed by 1 base and J by 8 bases, leaving 17 bases between them. This CDR3 has 15 amino acids. From germline, CDR1 is LNHNV and CDR2 YYDKDF (reference sequence). The CDR3 nucleotides are TGTGCCACCAGCAGAGGGCTGTCCAGGGGCGACGGCTACACCTTC. Residues: CATSRGLSRGDGYTF.